This note documents a single T cell receptor (beta chain) sequence. Its antigen is unknown. TCRdb's table, derived via immunoSEQ multiplex PCR, lists solely in-frame clones and lacks some. The table lists about 33,000 clones, around three quarters of them singletons. This sample is drawn from a study of T cells in localized non-small cell lung cancer. This CDR3 is built from 15 residues. V shed 3 bases and J shed 8 bases, with 18 bases lying between them. Germline V gene sequence: CDR1 SGDLS, CDR2 YYNGEE. Study-level results: Increased T cell density in blood showed an association with longer overall survival. Within adjacent lung there appeared a median roughly 60 of the top 100 tumor clones. Exceeding tumor, uninvolved adjacent lung had the highest T cell clonality. Heterogeneity within the tumor remains possible, as just one region underwent sequencing.

This receptor was identified in a male donor at least 60 years old with stage III squamous cell lung carcinoma. V is TRBV9 and J is TRBJ2-1, with a weak D call TRBD2 (7 bases). The starting material was peripheral blood, obtained before any cancer treatment. The CDR3 coding sequence is TGTGCCAGCAGCGCCGCCGGGGGGCCGGGCCATGAGCAGTTCTTC. Its protein is CASSAAGGPGHEQFF. Full variable domain (rest looked up from reference TRBV9 and TRBJ2-1): DSGVTQTPKHLITATGQRVTLRCSPRSGDLSVYWYQQSLDQGLQFLIQYYNGEERAKGNILERFSAQQFPDLHSELNLSSLELGDSALYFCASSAAGGPGHEQFFGPGTRLTVL.